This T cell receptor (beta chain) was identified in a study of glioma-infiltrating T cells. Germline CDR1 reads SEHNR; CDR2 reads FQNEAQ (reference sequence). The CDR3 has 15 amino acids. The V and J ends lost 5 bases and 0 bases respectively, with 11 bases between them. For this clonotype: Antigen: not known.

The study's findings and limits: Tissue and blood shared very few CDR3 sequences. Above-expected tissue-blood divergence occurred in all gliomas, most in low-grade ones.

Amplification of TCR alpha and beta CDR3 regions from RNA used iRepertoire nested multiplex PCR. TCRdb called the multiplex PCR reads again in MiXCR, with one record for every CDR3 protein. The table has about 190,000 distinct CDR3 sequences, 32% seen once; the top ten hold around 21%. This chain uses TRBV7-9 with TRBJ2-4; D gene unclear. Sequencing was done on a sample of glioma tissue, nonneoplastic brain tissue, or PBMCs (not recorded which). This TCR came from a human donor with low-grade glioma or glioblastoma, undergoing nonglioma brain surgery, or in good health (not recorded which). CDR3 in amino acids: CASSKTELAKNIQYF. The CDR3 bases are TGTGCCAGCAGCAAAACAGAGTTAGCCAAAAACATTCAGTACTTC.